This T cell receptor (beta chain) derives from a study of shared clonotypes between healthy human individuals. Turning to the study itself: Serving as donors were two women and a few men, whose ages spanned 18 to 49. Study results and caveats: Tissues were not sampled, only blood, and their repertoires likely differ.

Each cell subset's genomic DNA was divided evenly among several immunoSEQ plates. The data were produced by immunoSEQ multiplex PCR, yet TCRdb's version contains in-frame clones alone and is incomplete. This sample carries under 650,000 clones, almost 97% of them seen once, and the ten largest clones take approximately 0.062%. The CDR3 length is 15 residues. The germline gives CDR1 SGHRS, CDR2 YFSETQ. The ends were cut back, 4 bases at V and 0 bases at J, with 14 bases in the middle. About this clone itself: Antigen: not known.

The sequencing sample was made of naive CD4+ T cells sorted from blood. Subset meaning: CD45RA+ positively selected. This clonotype was sampled from a woman under 40 in good health. The rearrangement uses TRBV5-1 and TRBJ2-7, with D perhaps given as TRBD1 or TRBD2 (5 bases each). CDR3 DNA: TGCGCCAGCAGCCACGGGACGGAAAGCTCCTACGAGCAGTACTTC. This gives the protein CASSHGTESSYEQYF.